This T cell receptor (beta chain) was documented in a study of blood T cell repertoires in COVID-19. Study at large: Collection of acute and convalescent COVID-19 samples took place in the United States, Italy and Spain.

CDR1 is SGHRS and CDR2 is YFSETQ in the germline V gene. With 4 bases removed from V and 7 bases from J, the gap between germline ends came to 21 bases. This CDR3 comprises 15 residues. Original processing notes: Reference gene primer amplification yielded estimated nucleated cell counts. Assay used: immunoSEQ multiplex PCR; TCRdb lists only in-frame clones, some missing. Clone size and the V and J calls come from that table; the DNA yielded D and trimming. Seen here are 80,000 or so clones, roughly nine tenths observed once, and the top ten hold roughly 9.1%. The sample taken for sequencing was peripheral blood. The chain uses TRBV5-1 and TRBJ2-7; D may be TRBD2 (6 bases). The sequence came from a human donor in a cohort sampled during active COVID-19. The CDR3 region has the DNA TGCGCCAGCAGCGCCCGAGTTCAGGGACTGGGGGAGCAGTACTTC. It codes for CASSARVQGLGEQYF. The entire variable domain, with the rest obtained from reference TRBV5-1 and TRBJ2-7, is as follows: KAGVTQTPRYLIKTRGQQVTLSCSPISGHRSVSWYQQTPGQGLQFLFEYFSETQRNKGNFPGRFSGRQFSNSRSEMNVSTLELGDSALYLCASSARVQGLGEQYFGPGTRLTVT.